This T cell receptor beta chain appears in the sequencing data of a study of blood T cell repertoires in COVID-19. Whole-study context: T cells, B-cell-depleted T cells, or PBMCs provided the cDNA or gDNA that served as material.

Some clones are missing from TCRdb's copy, which holds only in-frame ones; the method was immunoSEQ multiplex PCR. This repertoire shows some 50,000 clones, approximately 85% found once; its top ten account for approximately 14%. CDR3 length equals 17 residues. The germline V gene encodes CDR1 SGHRS and CDR2 YFSETQ. With 4 bases clipped from V and 5 bases from J, the junction kept 12 bases outside the gene matches. The specimen sequenced was peripheral blood. The TCR was taken from a human donor in a cohort sampled during active COVID-19. The donor label of this sample is uncertain. V usage is TRBV5-1 and J usage is TRBJ2-3; 11 bases map to TRBD2. CDR3 nucleotides: TGCGCCAGCAGCCCCCGAGGTAGCGGGGGGGCCGGAGATACGCAGTATTTT. As protein: CASSPRGSGGAGDTQYF.